A selection of T cell receptor beta chains follows, all from one sample in a study of T cells in Graves' hyperthyroidism and ophthalmopathy. TCRdb passed the multiplex PCR reads through MiXCR, listing each CDR3 protein once. In the table there are roughly 400,000 distinct CDR3 sequences, around a sixth of which are singletons. Sequenced sample: blood. These receptors were taken from a woman aged 18-29 years with Graves' hyperthyroidism that later progressed to Graves' ophthalmopathy. CDR3s include the opening cysteine and the closing phenylalanine or tryptophan. D genes are given only for firm matches. Size values are once, few and many counts, or a class for expanded clones, and some rows have none.

many,TRBV30,-,TRBJ1-2,CAWSEAGYNYGYTF,TGTGCCTGGAGTGAGGCAGGGTATAACTATGGCTACACCTTC
many,TRBV6-6,TRBD2,TRBJ2-5,CASSYSGRGQTQYF,TGTGCCAGCAGTTACTCGGGGAGGGGACAGACCCAGTACTTC
-,TRBV24-1,-,TRBJ2-1,CATSEMTVGAPGEQFF,TGTGCCACCAGTGAAATGACAGTAGGGGCCCCGGGTGAGCAGTTCTTC
few,TRBV19,-,TRBJ2-6,CASRESGANVLTF,TGTGCCAGTAGAGAATCTGGGGCCAACGTCCTGACTTTC
-,TRBV2,-,TRBJ2-4,CASRDLIAKNIQYF,TGTGCCAGCAGGGACTTAATAGCCAAAAACATTCAGTACTTC
many,TRBV7-8,-,TRBJ2-1,CASSLVLSETGDEQFF,TGTGCCAGCAGCTTAGTTCTCTCCGAAACGGGAGATGAGCAGTTCTTC
many,TRBV6-1,-,TRBJ2-2,CASSLQTLNTGELFF,TGTGCCAGCAGTTTACAGACACTCAACACCGGGGAGCTGTTTTTT
many,TRBV10-3,-,TRBJ2-7,CAISEVGPRSYEQYF,TGTGCCATCAGTGAAGTAGGACCCCGAAGCTACGAGCAGTACTTC
many,TRBV7-9,TRBD1,TRBJ2-1,CASSSGTEYNEQFF,TGTGCCAGCAGCTCCGGGACAGAATACAATGAGCAGTTCTTC
once,TRBV5-6,-,TRBJ1-1,CASSWVSYRSTEAFF,TGTGCCAGCAGCTGGGTGAGTTATAGGAGCACTGAAGCTTTCTTT
-,TRBV12-3/TRBV12-4,TRBD1,TRBJ2-2,CASRTTGGYTGELFF,TGTGCCAGCAGAACGACAGGGGGGTATACCGGGGAGCTGTTTTTT
few,TRBV19,TRBD2,TRBJ2-5,CASSPTSPQETQYF,TGTGCCAGTAGTCCGACTAGCCCTCAAGAGACCCAGTACTTC
many,TRBV28,-,TRBJ1-4,CASSSNREGEKLFF,TGTGCCAGCAGTTCAAACAGGGAAGGGGAAAAACTGTTTTTT
many,TRBV3-1,-,TRBJ1-2,CASKPGHRANYGYTF,TGTGCCAGCAAACCGGGACATAGAGCTAACTATGGCTACACCTTC
few,TRBV30,-,TRBJ2-7,CAWSAGPPWEQYF,TGTGCCTGGAGCGCCGGTCCTCCTTGGGAGCAGTACTTC
few,TRBV6-2/TRBV6-3,-,TRBJ2-7,CASTLRDTSSYEQYF,TGTGCCAGCACCTTGAGGGATACTAGCTCCTACGAGCAGTACTTC
once,TRBV7-9,TRBD1,TRBJ2-3,CASRWGTDLTDTQYF,TGTGCCAGCAGATGGGGGACAGACCTCACAGATACGCAGTATTTT
many,TRBV28,TRBD1,TRBJ2-3,CASSSDRSNTDTQYF,TGTGCCAGCAGTTCGGACAGGTCAAACACAGATACGCAGTATTTT
many,TRBV12-3/TRBV12-4,-,TRBJ1-1,CASSSHQGNTEAFF,TGTGCCAGCAGTTCACATCAGGGGAACACTGAAGCTTTCTTT
-,TRBV24-1,-,TRBJ1-2,CATSETGYGYTF,TGTGCCACCAGTGAGACAGGTTATGGCTACACCTTC
-,TRBV20-1,-,TRBJ2-7,CSATPVGQGYERYF,TGCAGTGCTACTCCGGTCGGACAAGGCTACGAGCGGTACTTC
few,TRBV4-3,-,TRBJ2-1,CASSQVDPGKQFF,TGCGCCAGCAGCCAAGTGGACCCCGGGAAGCAGTTCTTC
many,TRBV28,-,TRBJ2-7,CASSLGFLGPSSYEQYF,TGTGCCAGCAGTTTAGGTTTTCTGGGGCCTTCCTCCTACGAGCAGTACTTC
many,TRBV12-3/TRBV12-4,-,TRBJ2-5,CASSLRALQETQYF,TGTGCCAGCAGTTTACGGGCACTTCAAGAGACCCAGTACTTC
many,TRBV24-1,TRBD1,TRBJ2-1,CATSTNRGRNEQFF,TGTGCCACCAGCACGAACAGGGGGCGAAATGAGCAGTTCTTC
many,TRBV6-5,-,TRBJ1-1,CASSYSLQVNTEAFF,TGTGCCAGCAGTTACTCTCTCCAAGTGAACACTGAAGCTTTCTTT
-,TRBV20-1,-,TRBJ2-7,CSASRPSYEQYF,TGCAGTGCTAGTAGGCCCTCCTACGAGCAGTACTTC
few,TRBV19,-,TRBJ2-1,CASSIGGWGVYNEQFF,TGTGCCAGTAGTATTGGAGGATGGGGGGTCTACAATGAGCAGTTCTTC
many,TRBV7-9,TRBD2,TRBJ2-7,CASSPLLAGYEQYF,TGTGCCAGCAGCCCCCTCCTAGCGGGCTACGAGCAGTACTTC
many,TRBV28,TRBD2,TRBJ2-3,CASRVERAGGPTDTQYF,TGTGCCAGCAGAGTGGAAAGGGCGGGAGGGCCCACAGATACGCAGTATTTT
-,TRBV4-3,-,TRBJ1-2,CASSQVTGPTNTF,TGCGCCAGCAGCCAAGTCACAGGGCCTACCAACACCTTC
few,TRBV11-2,-,TRBJ2-1,CASSLFLRDRNNEQFF,TGTGCCAGCAGCTTATTCTTGCGGGACAGAAACAATGAGCAGTTCTTC
few,TRBV4-1,-,TRBJ2-3,CASSHTRQGVGRLTDTQYF,TGCGCCAGCAGCCATACCCGGCAGGGAGTAGGGCGGTTAACAGATACGCAGTATTTT
few,TRBV19,TRBD2,TRBJ2-7,CARGLAGDHEQYF,TGTGCCAGGGGACTAGCGGGAGACCACGAGCAGTACTTC
many,TRBV7-9,-,TRBJ2-5,CASSSTGQQETQYF,TGTGCCAGCAGCTCAACGGGGCAGCAAGAGACCCAGTACTTC
-,TRBV5-1,-,TRBJ2-3,CASSWGGGTDTQYF,TGCGCCAGCAGCTGGGGTGGGGGCACAGATACGCAGTATTTT
-,TRBV10-3,-,TRBJ2-7,CAISGTGGAYEQYF,TGTGCCATCAGTGGTACAGGGGGGGCCTACGAGCAGTACTTC
few,TRBV30,-,TRBJ1-4,CAWRKDSLNEKLFF,TGTGCCTGGAGGAAAGACAGCCTTAATGAAAAACTGTTTTTT
-,TRBV20-1,-,TRBJ1-2,CSARAGPALYGYTF,TGCAGTGCTCGAGCGGGACCAGCACTCTATGGCTACACCTTC
many,TRBV3-1,-,TRBJ1-1,CASSRSGGQGTEAFF,TGTGCCAGCAGCCGAAGCGGGGGGCAGGGGACTGAAGCTTTCTTT